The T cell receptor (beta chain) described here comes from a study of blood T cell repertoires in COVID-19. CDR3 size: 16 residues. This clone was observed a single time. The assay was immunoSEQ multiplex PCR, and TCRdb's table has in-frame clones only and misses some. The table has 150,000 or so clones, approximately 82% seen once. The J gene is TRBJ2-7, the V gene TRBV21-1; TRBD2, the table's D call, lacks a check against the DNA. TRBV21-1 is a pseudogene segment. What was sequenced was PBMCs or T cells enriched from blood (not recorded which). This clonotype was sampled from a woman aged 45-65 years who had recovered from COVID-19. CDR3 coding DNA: TGTGCCAGCAGCGAGGCTAGACCTACTTACTCCTACGAGCAGTACGTC. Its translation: CASSEARPTYSYEQYV.